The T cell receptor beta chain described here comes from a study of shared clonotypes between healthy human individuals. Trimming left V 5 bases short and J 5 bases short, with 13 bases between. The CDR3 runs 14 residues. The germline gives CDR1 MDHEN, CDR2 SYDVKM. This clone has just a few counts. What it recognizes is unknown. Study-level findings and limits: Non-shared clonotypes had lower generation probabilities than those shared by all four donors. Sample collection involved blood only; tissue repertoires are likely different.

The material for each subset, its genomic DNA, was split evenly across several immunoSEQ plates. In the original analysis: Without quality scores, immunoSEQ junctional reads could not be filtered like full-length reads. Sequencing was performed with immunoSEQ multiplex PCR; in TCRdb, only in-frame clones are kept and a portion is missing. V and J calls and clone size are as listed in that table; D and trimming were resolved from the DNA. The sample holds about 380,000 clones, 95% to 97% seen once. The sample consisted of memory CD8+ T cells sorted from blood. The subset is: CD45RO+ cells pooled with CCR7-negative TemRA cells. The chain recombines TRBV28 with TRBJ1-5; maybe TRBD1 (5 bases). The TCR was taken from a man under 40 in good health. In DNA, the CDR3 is TGTGCCAGCAGTAAGCGACAGCTCTATCAGCCCCAGCATTTT. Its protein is CASSKRQLYQPQHF.